In its sample, the clone carrying this T cell receptor beta chain was seen many times. These data come from a study of T cells in Graves' hyperthyroidism and ophthalmopathy. The CDR3 regions of TCR beta were amplified from RNA transcripts. The HTBI primer set served for first-round RT-PCR of the TCR CDR3. Each CDR3 protein gets one entry after TCRdb re-called the multiplex PCR reads with MiXCR. The sample contains a few hundred thousand distinct CDR3 sequences, approximately 15% of which appear only once. Germline assignment: CDR1 GTSNPN and CDR2 SVGIG (reference sequence). V was pared by 2 bases and J by 9 bases, with 14 bases of the junction left unmatched. The CDR3 has 16 amino acids.

The receptor comes from a young woman with Graves' hyperthyroidism. V usage is TRBV30 and J usage is TRBJ2-1; 9 bases are a match to TRBD1. Sequencing was carried out using blood. In DNA form, the CDR3 reads TGTGCCTGGAGTCTTAAAGGGGGAACAGGGGGCAGTGAGCAGTTCTTC. Its protein is CAWSLKGGTGGSEQFF.